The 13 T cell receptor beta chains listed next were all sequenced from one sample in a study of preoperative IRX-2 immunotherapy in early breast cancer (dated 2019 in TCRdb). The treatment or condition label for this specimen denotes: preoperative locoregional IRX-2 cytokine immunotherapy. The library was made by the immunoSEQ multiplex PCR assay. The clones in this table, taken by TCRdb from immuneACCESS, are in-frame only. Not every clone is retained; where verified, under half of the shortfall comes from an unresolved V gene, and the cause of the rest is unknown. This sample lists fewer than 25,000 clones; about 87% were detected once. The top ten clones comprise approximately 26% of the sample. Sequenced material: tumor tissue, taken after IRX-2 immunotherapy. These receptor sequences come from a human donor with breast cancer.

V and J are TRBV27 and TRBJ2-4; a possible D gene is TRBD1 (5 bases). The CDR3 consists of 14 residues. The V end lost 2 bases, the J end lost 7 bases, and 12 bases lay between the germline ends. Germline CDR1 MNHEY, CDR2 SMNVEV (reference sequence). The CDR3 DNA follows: TGTGCCAGCAGTTTAGCAGGGTTCCGGAACATTCAGTACTTC. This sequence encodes CASSLAGFRNIQYF.

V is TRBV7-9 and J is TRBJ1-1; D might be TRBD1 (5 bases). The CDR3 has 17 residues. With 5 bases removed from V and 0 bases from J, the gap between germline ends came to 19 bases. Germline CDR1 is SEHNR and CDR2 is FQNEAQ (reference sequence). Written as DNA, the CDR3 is TGTGCCAGCAGCACCCGACAAAGCGGGGACCTGAACACTGAAGCTTTCTTT. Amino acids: CASSTRQSGDLNTEAFF.

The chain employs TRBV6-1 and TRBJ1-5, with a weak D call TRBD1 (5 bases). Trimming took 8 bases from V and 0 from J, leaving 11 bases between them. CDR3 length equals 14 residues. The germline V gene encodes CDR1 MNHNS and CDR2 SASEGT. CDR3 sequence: CASARQISNQPQHF. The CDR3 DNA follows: TGTGCCAGCGCAAGACAGATTAGCAATCAGCCCCAGCATTTT.

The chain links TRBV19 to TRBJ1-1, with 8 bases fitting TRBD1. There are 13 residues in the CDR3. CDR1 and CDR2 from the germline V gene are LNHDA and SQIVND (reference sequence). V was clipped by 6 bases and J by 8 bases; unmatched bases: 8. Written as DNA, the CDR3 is TGTGCCAGTAGCCGAGGCACAGGGGGAGAAGCTTTCTTT. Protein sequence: CASSRGTGGEAFF.

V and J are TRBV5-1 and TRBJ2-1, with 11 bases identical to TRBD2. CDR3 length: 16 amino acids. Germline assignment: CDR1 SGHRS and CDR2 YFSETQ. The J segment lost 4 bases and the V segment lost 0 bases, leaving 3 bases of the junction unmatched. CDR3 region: CASSLELAGDYNEQFF. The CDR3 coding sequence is TGCGCCAGCAGCTTGGAACTAGCGGGGGATTACAATGAGCAGTTCTTC.

The CDR3 DNA follows: TGTGCCAGCAGCGAGGGAAGTTCTGATGAAAAACTGTTTTTT. Amino acid sequence: CASSEGSSDEKLFF. The chain recombines TRBV5-4 with TRBJ1-4; D call uncertain. The germline V and J ends were trimmed by 4 bases and 6 bases, with 13 bases remaining between them. CDR3 length equals 14 residues. In germline, CDR1 is SGHNT, CDR2 YYREEE (reference sequence).

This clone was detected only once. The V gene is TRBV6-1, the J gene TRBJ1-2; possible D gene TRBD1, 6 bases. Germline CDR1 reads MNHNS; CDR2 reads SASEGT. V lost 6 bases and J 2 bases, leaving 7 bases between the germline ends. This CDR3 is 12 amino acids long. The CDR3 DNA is TGTGCCAGCAGCGGACAGAACTATGGCTACACCTTC. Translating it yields CASSGQNYGYTF.

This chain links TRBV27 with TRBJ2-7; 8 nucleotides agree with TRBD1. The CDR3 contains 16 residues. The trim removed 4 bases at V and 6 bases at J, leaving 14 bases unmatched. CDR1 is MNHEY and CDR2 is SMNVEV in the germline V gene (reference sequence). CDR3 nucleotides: TGTGCCAGCAGTTCCCAACGGACAGGGTGGATCGGCGAGCAGTACTTC. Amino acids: CASSSQRTGWIGEQYF.

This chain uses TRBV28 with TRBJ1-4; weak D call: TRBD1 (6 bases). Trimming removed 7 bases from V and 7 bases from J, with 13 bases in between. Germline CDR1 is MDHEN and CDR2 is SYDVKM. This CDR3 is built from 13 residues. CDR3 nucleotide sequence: TGTGCCAGCATTGGAGGGGGGGTTGAAAAACTGTTTTTT. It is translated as CASIGGGVEKLFF.

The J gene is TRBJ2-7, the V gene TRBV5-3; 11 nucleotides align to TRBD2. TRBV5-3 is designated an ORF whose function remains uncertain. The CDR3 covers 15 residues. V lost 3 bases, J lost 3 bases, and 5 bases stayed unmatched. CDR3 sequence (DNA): TGTGCCAGAAGCTCTAGCGGGGGGACTGGCTACGAGCAGTACGTC. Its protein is CARSSSGGTGYEQYV.

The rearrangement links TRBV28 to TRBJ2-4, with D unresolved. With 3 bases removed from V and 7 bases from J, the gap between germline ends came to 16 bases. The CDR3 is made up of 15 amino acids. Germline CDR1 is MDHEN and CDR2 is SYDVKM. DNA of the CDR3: TGTGCCAGCAGTTTTAGTCGAGGCTCGGCGAACATTCAGTACTTC. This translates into CASSFSRGSANIQYF.

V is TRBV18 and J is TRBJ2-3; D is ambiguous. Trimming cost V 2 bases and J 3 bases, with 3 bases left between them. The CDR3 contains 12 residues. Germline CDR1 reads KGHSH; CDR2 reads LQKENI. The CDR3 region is CASSPGTDTQYF. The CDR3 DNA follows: TGTGCCAGCTCACCAGGAACAGATACGCAGTATTTT.

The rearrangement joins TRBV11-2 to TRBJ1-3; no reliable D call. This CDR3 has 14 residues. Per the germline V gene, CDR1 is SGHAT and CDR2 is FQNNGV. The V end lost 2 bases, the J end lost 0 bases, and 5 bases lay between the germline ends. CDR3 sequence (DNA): TGTGCCAGCAGCTTAAGCCACTCTGGAAACACCATATATTTT. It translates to CASSLSHSGNTIYF.